This T cell receptor beta chain comes out of a study of blood T cell repertoires in COVID-19. In the study overall: Whether acute or convalescent, the COVID-19 samples came from the United States, Italy and Spain.

In the authors' methods: Reference gene primer amplification gave nucleated cell count estimates. Method: immunoSEQ multiplex PCR; TCRdb's copy keeps in-frame clones and lacks some. The D gene and trimming were derived from the DNA, and the V and J assignments and clone size from that table. This repertoire shows 130,000 to 150,000 clones, less than 90% found once; its top ten account for about 5.5%. Participants spanned ages about 18 to 89 years and resided in 24 US areas. Membership in each cohort depended on participant-reported clinical history. Germline loops: CDR1 MDHEN, CDR2 SYDVKM. The CDR3 totals 14 residues. The V gene lost 2 bases and the J gene lost 2 bases, with 9 bases spanning the gap.

J is TRBJ2-5 and V is TRBV28; TRBD1 might be the D (6 bases). This receptor was taken from a man in his forties or fifties with acute COVID-19. The source material was PBMCs or T cells enriched from blood (not recorded which). The CDR3 DNA reads TGTGCCAGCAGTTTAAAGGGGGTACAAGAGACCCAGTACTTC. Its translation: CASSLKGVQETQYF. The full variable domain, rest sourced from reference TRBV28 and TRBJ2-5, is DVKVTQSSRYLVKRTGEKVFLECVQDMDHENMFWYRQDPGLGLRLIYFSYDVKMKEKGDIPEGYSVSREKKERFSLILESASTNQTSMYLCASSLKGVQETQYFGPGTRLLVL.